This passage covers 29 T cell receptor beta chains from one sample sequenced in a study of tumor-infiltrating lymphocytes in primary liver carcinoma. Germline DNA was also extracted, and blood RNA derived from unsorted whole blood. Reverse transcription of roughly 470 ng total RNA with a constant-region primer produced TCR beta cDNA. Three nested multiplex PCR rounds of slightly modified ARM-PCR generated TCR beta libraries. TRBV1-TRBV30 forward primers and a C-beta reverse primer were used in the first two PCR rounds, which each ran for 9 to 10 cycles. A single record per CDR3 protein comes from TCRdb applying MiXCR to the multiplex PCR reads. The sample carries almost 200,000 distinct CDR3 sequences, roughly two thirds recorded once. Sequencing was done on a sample of peripheral blood. All receptors come from a woman in her sixties with primary liver carcinoma and hepatitis B virus infection.

This clonotype has only a few counts. This chain uses TRBV9 with TRBJ2-7, with no clear D. Trimming shortened V by 0 bases and J by 6 bases, and 10 bases separated the two germline ends. The CDR3 covers 13 residues. The germline gives CDR1 SGDLS, CDR2 YYNGEE. In DNA, the CDR3 is TGTGCCAGCAGCGTAGCTGGCGCAACCGAGCAGTACTTC. It yields the protein CASSVAGATEQYF.

This clonotype has at least ten counts. The V and J genes are TRBV12-3 or TRBV12-4 and TRBJ2-7; 7 bases align to TRBD2. CDR3 length equals 15 residues. Trimming cost V 6 bases and J 5 bases; bases outside gene matches: 13. CDR3 nucleotides: TGTGCCAGCAGCCAAGAAACGGGAGGTCGGAACGAGCAGTACTTC. It yields the protein CASSQETGGRNEQYF.

A word on this clonotype: This may stem from a read error, because a much larger clone lies one nucleotide away. The rearrangement links TRBV6-6 to TRBJ2-3; TRBD2 matches at 7 bases. The CDR3 is made up of 15 amino acids. V was clipped by 2 bases and J by 5 bases; unmatched bases: 7. Germline lookup yields CDR1 MNHNY and CDR2 SVGAGI (reference sequence). DNA of the CDR3: TGTGCCAGCAGTTACCGGGCGGGAGCGGTAGATACGCAGTATTTT. This encodes CASSYRAGAVDTQYF.

Remarks on this clonotype: Compared with germline, one end of the junction differs, possibly owing to a read error. The rearrangement joins TRBV29-1 to TRBJ1-4; the D is unclear. This CDR3 has 14 residues. Per germline, CDR1 SQVTM and CDR2 ANQGSEA. CDR3 amino acids: CSIEEAARGEKLFF. The CDR3 nucleotides are TGCAGCATTGAGGAGGCCGCCCGAGGTGAAAAACTGTTTTTT.

For this clonotype: With a much larger clone just one base away, this may be a read error. The chain joins TRBV6-2 or TRBV6-3 to TRBJ2-2; 8 bases agree with TRBD2. With V trimmed by 4 bases and J by 4 bases, 8 bases remained unmatched. Germline CDR1 MNHEY, CDR2 SVGEGT. The CDR3 is made up of 16 amino acids. This CDR3 is CASSSSAGAATGELFF. CDR3 DNA sequence: TGTGCCAGCAGTTCGTCAGCGGGAGCGGCCACCGGGGAGCTGTTTTTT.

This clonotype has at least ten counts. The chain joins TRBV12-3 or TRBV12-4 to TRBJ2-1; 7 bases align to TRBD2. J lost 0 bases, V lost 7 bases, and 12 bases had no gene match. This CDR3 contains 17 residues. The CDR3 sequence: CASTPRGGSGSYNEQFF. The CDR3 DNA sequence: TGTGCCAGCACCCCTAGAGGCGGGAGTGGCTCCTACAATGAGCAGTTCTTC.

For this clonotype: A much larger clone lies a single base off, so this may be a read error. The chain uses TRBV12-3 or TRBV12-4 and TRBJ1-2; D might be TRBD1 (6 bases). The CDR3 has 15 amino acids. V was clipped by 2 bases and J by 4 bases, with 14 bases between them. The CDR3 bases are TGTGCCAGCAGTTTAATCCAGAGAGGGGGCTATGGCTACACCTTC. Translation gives CASSLIQRGGYGYTF.

This clonotype was observed a single time. Possible read error: a much larger clone is one base away. The genes are TRBV10-3 and TRBJ1-1; no firm D call. Germline assignment: CDR1 ENHRY and CDR2 SYGVKD. Between the trimmed V and J ends, which lost 4 bases and 1 base, there was a span of 7 bases. This CDR3 has 13 amino acids. The CDR3 DNA follows: TGTGCCATCAGTGTAGTAGAGAACACTGAAGCTTTCTTT. This translates into CAISVVENTEAFF.

This clonotype was counted many times. The chain couples TRBV30 to TRBJ1-2; 8 bases are a match to TRBD1. Germline-derived CDR1 and CDR2 are GTSNPN and SVGIG (reference sequence). This CDR3 contains 14 residues. Trimming took 0 bases from V and 6 from J; bases not matched to a gene: 6. The CDR3 reads CAWSVGTGGDGYTF. For the CDR3, the DNA is TGTGCCTGGAGTGTGGGGACAGGTGGGGATGGCTACACCTTC.

This clonotype showed up just a few times. Written as DNA, the CDR3 is TGTGCCAGCAGCACCCCGACAGGGATCTACGACTACACCTTC. This translates into CASSTPTGIYDYTF. The chain joins TRBV11-2 to TRBJ1-2; 7 bases line up with TRBD1. The CDR3 has 14 residues. The germline V gene has CDR1 SGHAT and CDR2 FQNNGV. Trimming at V came to 5 bases and at J to 10 bases, leaving 13 bases not matched to a gene.

Concerning this clonotype: The germline gene is not matched at one end of the junction; a read error may be the cause. The V and J genes are TRBV11-2 and TRBJ2-5, with 10 bases aligning to TRBD1. Germline-derived CDR1 and CDR2 are SGHAT and FQNNGV. The CDR3 length is 16 residues. The CDR3, as DNA: TGTGTCAGCAGCTTACGGACAGGGGGTTCCGGGGAGACCCAGCACTTC. Translated, it gives CVSSLRTGGSGETQHF.

The chain uses TRBV6-1 and TRBJ2-5, with D perhaps matching TRBD1 (6 bases). Trimming stripped 6 bases from V and 8 bases from J, with 25 bases between. This CDR3 has 16 residues. Germline V gives CDR1 MNHNS, CDR2 SASEGT. CDR3 sequence reads: CASRLLRDTGKGTQYF. The CDR3 DNA sequence: TGTGCCAGCAGACTCCTCCGCGATACAGGGAAAGGAACCCAGTACTTC.

This clonotype was observed at least ten times. This chain connects TRBV14 to TRBJ2-1, with 9 bases lining up with TRBD2. The CDR3 is 15 residues long. Germline loops: CDR1 SGHDN, CDR2 FVKESK. Germline trimming cut 6 bases from V and 4 bases from J; bases unmatched to any gene: 7. The DNA for the CDR3 is TGTGCCAGCAGGACCGGGACTAGCCCATACAATGAGCAGTTCTTC. It codes for CASRTGTSPYNEQFF.

This clonotype has ten or more counts. The genes are TRBV6-5 and TRBJ1-4, with D unclear. The V and J ends lost 6 bases and 0 bases respectively, with 8 bases between them. The CDR3 is 14 residues long. Germline V gene lookup returns CDR1 MNHEY and CDR2 SVGAGI. CDR3 nucleotides: TGTGCCAGCAGGATAACAGCAACTAATGAAAAACTGTTTTTT. Its protein product is CASRITATNEKLFF.

A few counts support this clonotype. The rearrangement uses TRBV12-3 or TRBV12-4 and TRBJ2-6; D may be TRBD2 (6 bases). The CDR3 spans 14 residues. Trimming cost V 6 bases and J 3 bases, with 9 bases left between them. CDR3 bases: TGTGCCAGCAGGGAGGGGAATGGGGCCAACGTCCTGACTTTC. Protein product: CASREGNGANVLTF.

The V gene is TRBV11-2, the J gene TRBJ2-1; D could derive from TRBD1 or TRBD2 (7 bases each). V was cut by 8 bases and J by 6 bases, with 32 bases left in between. This CDR3 has 19 residues. Per the germline V gene, CDR1 is SGHAT and CDR2 is FQNNGV. CDR3 protein: CASGIAPSTTSPGGNEQFF. CDR3 sequence (DNA): TGTGCCAGCGGCATAGCGCCCAGTACGACTAGCCCAGGGGGCAATGAGCAGTTCTTC.

The J gene is TRBJ1-1, the V gene TRBV5-1, with TRBD1 identical over 8 bases. V lost 1 base, J lost 1 base, and 9 bases stayed unmatched. The germline gives CDR1 SGHRS, CDR2 YFSETQ. The CDR3 has 17 amino acids. The CDR3 is CASSLSQGAGENTEAFF. CDR3 nucleotides: TGCGCCAGCAGCTTGAGTCAGGGGGCAGGGGAGAACACTGAAGCTTTCTTT.

The V gene is TRBV11-2, the J gene TRBJ2-1; unclear D gene. V lost 7 bases and J 5 bases, leaving 15 bases between the germline ends. Germline loops: CDR1 SGHAT, CDR2 FQNNGV. CDR3 length equals 14 residues. The CDR3 reads CASISSSPHNEQFF. CDR3 sequence (DNA): TGTGCCAGCATCTCCTCAAGTCCTCACAATGAGCAGTTCTTC.

This chain connects TRBV5-1 to TRBJ2-1, with D perhaps matching TRBD1 (7 bases). V dropped 6 bases and J dropped 8 bases, with 18 bases sitting between them. The CDR3 is made up of 14 amino acids. CDR1 is SGHRS, CDR2 YFSETQ, per germline. The CDR3 reads CASTPAGGGDEQFF. Here the CDR3 DNA reads TGCGCCAGCACCCCGGCAGGAGGGGGCGATGAGCAGTTCTTC.

Worth noting for this clonotype: Sequence at one end of the junction differs from germline and may be a read error. V usage is TRBV29-1 and J usage is TRBJ2-6; D might be TRBD1 or TRBD2, each matching 5 bases. This CDR3 is built from 16 residues. CDR1 is SQVTM and CDR2 is ANQGSEA in the germline V gene. CDR3 protein: CSVHLGEVSGANFLAF. The CDR3, as DNA: TGCAGCGTTCATCTGGGAGAAGTATCTGGGGCCAACTTCCTGGCTTTC.

The V call is TRBV10-2, the J call TRBJ2-3; 14 bases are shared with TRBD2. Germline V gene data show CDR1 as WSHSY and CDR2 as SAAADI. This CDR3 is built from 16 residues. V dropped 6 bases and J dropped 15; count of bases not matched to a gene: 17. The CDR3 is CASSKGLAGGTDKHYF. CDR3 nucleotides: TGCGCCAGCAGCAAAGGACTAGCGGGAGGCACAGATAAGCACTATTTT.

This clonotype has just one count. The junction departs from germline at one end; a sequencing error may be responsible. V gene TRBV11-2 combines with J gene TRBJ2-1, with 9 nucleotides matching TRBD1. The CDR3 sequence is 18 residues long. The germline V gene has CDR1 SGHAT and CDR2 FQNNGV. CDR3 in amino acids: CANSRGLGGTGSLNEQFF. The CDR3 DNA reads as TGTGCCAACAGCCGGGGATTAGGAGGGACAGGGTCCCTCAATGAGCAGTTCTTC. Variable domain in full (rest from reference TRBV11-2 and TRBJ2-1): EAGVAQSPRYKIIEKRQSVAFWCNPISGHATLYWYQQILGQGPKLLIQFQNNGVVDDSQLPKDRFSAERLKGVDSTLKIQPAKLEDSAVYLCANSRGLGGTGSLNEQFFGPGTRLTVL.

About this clonotype: The junction departs from germline at one end; a sequencing error may be responsible. The chain uses TRBV11-2 and TRBJ2-7, with 9 bases fitting TRBD2. Germline V lookup: CDR1 SGHAT, CDR2 FQNNGV. This CDR3 spans 18 amino acids. The CDR3 DNA is TGTGCCCGCAGCGGACCGGGACTAGCTGGACTCCCTCCCTACGAGCAGTACTTC. This codes for CARSGPGLAGLPPYEQYF.

For this clonotype: An end of the junction does not agree with germline; a read error may underlie this. The chain couples TRBV6-2 or TRBV6-3 to TRBJ2-3; D possibly corresponds to TRBD2 (6 bases). Germline V gene lookup returns CDR1 MNHEY and CDR2 SVGEGT. The CDR3 length is 15 residues. The CDR3: CACSYAGTRTDTQYF. As DNA, the CDR3 is TGTGCCTGCAGTTACGCGGGAACCCGCACAGATACGCAGTATTTT.

This rearrangement joins TRBV11-2 to TRBJ2-7; TRBD2 aligns across 11 bases. The V gene's germline CDR1 is SGHAT and CDR2 FQNNGV. There are 18 residues in the CDR3. The CDR3 DNA reads TGTGTCAGTAGCTTTAGCTTCCTCGGGACTAGCGGTAGTTACGAGCAGTACTTC. This sequence encodes CVSSFSFLGTSGSYEQYF.

This clonotype has just one count. A much larger clone lies one base from this, so it may be a read error. This chain connects TRBV13 to TRBJ2-1, with 12 bases aligning to TRBD2. The CDR3 is 16 amino acids. Germline lookup yields CDR1 PRHDT and CDR2 FYEKMQ (reference sequence). In nucleotides, the CDR3 is TGTGTCAGCAGCCCAACAGGACTAGCGGGGAGCAATGAGCAGTTCTTC. Its protein product is CVSSPTGLAGSNEQFF.

The genes are TRBV5-8 and TRBJ1-1; maybe TRBD1 (5 bases). The CDR3 consists of 13 residues. Germline V lookup: CDR1 SGHTS, CDR2 YDEGEE. The V end was cut by 3 bases, the J end by 1 base, with 7 bases between. The CDR3 DNA reads as TGTGCCAGCAGCTGGGGGACGAACACTGAAGCTTTCTTT. Translated, it gives CASSWGTNTEAFF.

Only a few counts were recorded for this clonotype. V is TRBV10-3 and J is TRBJ1-6; no clear D. The CDR3 is 13 amino acids. Germline values: CDR1 ENHRY, CDR2 SYGVKD. V was shortened by 0 bases and J by 8 bases, with 5 bases between the two germline ends. The CDR3 loop reads CAISESVDSPLHF. Here the CDR3 DNA reads TGTGCCATCAGTGAGTCAGTTGATTCACCCCTCCACTTT.

Turning to this clonotype: The junction shows a germline mismatch at one end, possibly a read error. The chain carries TRBV11-2 and TRBJ2-3; a weak D match, TRBD1 (6 bases). The CDR3 has 16 amino acids. Germline V gene sequence: CDR1 SGHAT, CDR2 FQNNGV. The CDR3 loop reads CASSLGRLQGSGTLYF. In DNA form, the CDR3 reads TGTGCCAGCAGCTTAGGTCGATTACAGGGATCAGGTACGCTGTATTTT.